This TCR beta chain appears in the sequencing data of a study of T cell repertoires in cytomegalovirus infection. Study overall: Public TCR beta signature analysis indicated the presence of both CMV infection and matching HLA type.

Germline CDR1 reads ENHRY; CDR2 reads SYGVKD. V gave up 6 bases and J gave up 6 bases; unmatched junction bases: 13. The CDR3 spans 15 residues. TCRdb reanalysed the reads using MiXCR and keeps one entry per CDR3 protein. Counted here are roughly 200,000 distinct CDR3 sequences, roughly 17% occurring once; the ten biggest clones make up 25%. Study-level results: There were carriers of CMV plus the relevant HLA, and cumulative public TCR beta family frequency identified them. The study found HLA-C-restricted CMV-specific TCR beta clonotypes dominating the ex vivo response.

To note about this clonotype: As yet, its antigen is unknown.

The specimen was CD8+ T cells from PBMCs. The sequence derives from a human donor in good health (CMV status not recorded). Some clones in this sample may be carry-over from other donors' samples. This rearrangement joins TRBV10-3 to TRBJ1-1, with 7 nucleotides matching TRBD1. The CDR3 here is CAISPGTAMTPEAFF. CDR3 DNA sequence: TGTGCCATCAGCCCGGGGACAGCTATGACCCCTGAAGCTTTCTTT.